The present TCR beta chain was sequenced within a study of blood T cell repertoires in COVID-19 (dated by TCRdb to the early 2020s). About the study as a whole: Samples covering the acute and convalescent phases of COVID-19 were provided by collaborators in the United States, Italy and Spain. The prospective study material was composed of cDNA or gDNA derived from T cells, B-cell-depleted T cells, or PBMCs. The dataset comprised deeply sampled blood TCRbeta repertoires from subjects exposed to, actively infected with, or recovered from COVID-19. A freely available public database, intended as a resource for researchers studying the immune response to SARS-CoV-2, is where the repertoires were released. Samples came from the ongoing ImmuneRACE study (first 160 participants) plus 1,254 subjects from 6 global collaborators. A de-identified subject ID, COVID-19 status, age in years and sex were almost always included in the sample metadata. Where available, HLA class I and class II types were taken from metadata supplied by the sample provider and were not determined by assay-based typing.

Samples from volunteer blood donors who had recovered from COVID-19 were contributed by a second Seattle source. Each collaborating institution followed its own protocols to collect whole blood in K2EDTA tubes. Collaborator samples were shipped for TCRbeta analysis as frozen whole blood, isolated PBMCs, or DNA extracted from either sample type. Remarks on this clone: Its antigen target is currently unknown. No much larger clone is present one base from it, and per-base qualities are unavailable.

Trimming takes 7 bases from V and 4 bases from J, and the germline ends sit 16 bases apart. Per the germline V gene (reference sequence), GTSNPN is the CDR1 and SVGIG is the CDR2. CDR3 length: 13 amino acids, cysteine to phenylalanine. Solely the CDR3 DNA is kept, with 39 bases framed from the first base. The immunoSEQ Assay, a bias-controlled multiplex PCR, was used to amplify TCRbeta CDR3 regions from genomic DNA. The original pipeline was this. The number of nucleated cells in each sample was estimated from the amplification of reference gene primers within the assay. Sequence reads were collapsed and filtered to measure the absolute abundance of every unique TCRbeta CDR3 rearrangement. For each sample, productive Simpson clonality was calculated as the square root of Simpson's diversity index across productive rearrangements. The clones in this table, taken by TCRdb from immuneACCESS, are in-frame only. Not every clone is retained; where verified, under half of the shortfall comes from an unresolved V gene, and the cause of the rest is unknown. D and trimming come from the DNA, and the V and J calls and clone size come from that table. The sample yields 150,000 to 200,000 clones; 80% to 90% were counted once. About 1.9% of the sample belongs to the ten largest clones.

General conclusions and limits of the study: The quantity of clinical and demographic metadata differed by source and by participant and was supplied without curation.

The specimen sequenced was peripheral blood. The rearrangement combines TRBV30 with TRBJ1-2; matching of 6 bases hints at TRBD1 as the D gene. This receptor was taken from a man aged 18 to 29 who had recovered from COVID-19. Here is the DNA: TGTGCCTCACGGGACATGACTCTCTATGGCTACACCTTC. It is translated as CASRDMTLYGYTF.